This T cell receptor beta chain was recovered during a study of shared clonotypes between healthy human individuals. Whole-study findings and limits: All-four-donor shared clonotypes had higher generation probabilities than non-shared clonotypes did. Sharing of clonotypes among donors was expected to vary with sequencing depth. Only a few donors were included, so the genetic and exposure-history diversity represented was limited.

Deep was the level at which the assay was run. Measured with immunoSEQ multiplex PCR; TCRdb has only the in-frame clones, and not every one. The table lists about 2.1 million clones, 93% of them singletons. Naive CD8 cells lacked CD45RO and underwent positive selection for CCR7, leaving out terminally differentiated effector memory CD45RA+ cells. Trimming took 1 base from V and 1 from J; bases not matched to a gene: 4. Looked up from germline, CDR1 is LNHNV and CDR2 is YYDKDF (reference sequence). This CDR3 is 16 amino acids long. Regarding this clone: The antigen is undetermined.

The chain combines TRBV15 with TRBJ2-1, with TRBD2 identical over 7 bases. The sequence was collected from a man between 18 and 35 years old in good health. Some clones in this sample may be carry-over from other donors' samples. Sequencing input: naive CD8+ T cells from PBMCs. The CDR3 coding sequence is TGTGCCACCAGCAGAGGGACTAGGGATTCCTACAATGAGCAGTTCTTC. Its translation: CATSRGTRDSYNEQFF.